The 29 T cell receptor beta chains below were found in one sample sequenced in a study of OX40 agonist ivuxolimab in advanced cancers. The library relied on the immunoSEQ multiplex PCR assay. The immuneACCESS repertoire file appears here via TCRdb, limited to in-frame rearrangements. These files lack a portion of the clones; in checked studies, under half of the deficit traces to unresolved V genes, and the cause of the others is not known. This sample is represented by about 81,000 clones; approximately 90% of them were singletons. About 0.45% of the sample goes to the ten largest clones. The source material was CD4+ or CD8+ T cells sorted from blood, sampled in a trial of the OX40 agonist ivuxolimab. These receptors came from an adult with an advanced solid tumor such as melanoma, head and neck, liver or kidney cancer.

The chain links TRBV11-2 to TRBJ2-5; D is possibly TRBD1 or TRBD2 (6 bases each). Germline V gene lookup returns CDR1 SGHAT and CDR2 FQNNGV. This CDR3 is built from 15 residues. With 4 bases removed from V and 0 bases from J, the gap between germline ends came to 12 bases. The CDR3 DNA is TGTGCCAGCAGCTATGGAGGGGGGTACCAAGAGACCCAGTACTTC. It is translated as CASSYGGGYQETQYF.

This chain links TRBV6-6 with TRBJ2-7; TRBD1 is a possible D gene (5 bases). This CDR3 has 14 residues. Between the trimmed V and J ends, which lost 7 bases and 1 base, there was a span of 14 bases. Germline-derived CDR1 and CDR2 are MNHNY and SVGAGI (reference sequence). The CDR3 loop reads CASTDPGPSYEQYF. The CDR3 region has the DNA TGTGCCAGCACGGACCCAGGGCCGTCCTACGAGCAGTACTTC.

The chain couples TRBV7-6 to TRBJ1-5; D unclear. Trimming cost V 5 bases and J 3 bases, with 11 bases left between them. This CDR3 has 14 amino acids. Per germline, CDR1 SGHVS and CDR2 FNYEAQ. As DNA, the CDR3 is TGTGCCAGCAGCCCTGGGCCCCCCAATCAGCCCCAGCATTTT. It codes for CASSPGPPNQPQHF.

This sequence joins TRBV9 and TRBJ1-3; D is ambiguous. This CDR3 comprises 14 residues. CDR1 and CDR2 from the germline V gene are SGDLS and YYNGEE. V was clipped by 0 bases and J by 2 bases, with 6 bases between them. DNA for the CDR3: TGTGCCAGCAGCGTAGCAGCCACTGGAAACACCATATATTTT. It codes for CASSVAATGNTIYF. The whole variable domain, filled in from reference TRBV9 and TRBJ1-3, reads DSGVTQTPKHLITATGQRVTLRCSPRSGDLSVYWYQQSLDQGLQFLIQYYNGEERAKGNILERFSAQQFPDLHSELNLSSLELGDSALYFCASSVAATGNTIYFGEGSWLTVV.

The chain links TRBV28 to TRBJ2-7; D is unresolved. Germline CDR1 is MDHEN and CDR2 is SYDVKM. The length of the CDR3 is 13 residues. Trimming removed 1 base from V and 3 bases from J, with 7 bases in between. This CDR3 reads CASSLSQDYEQYF. The DNA for the CDR3 is TGTGCCAGCAGTTTATCACAAGACTACGAGCAGTACTTC.

This rearrangement joins TRBV5-1 to TRBJ2-1; 9 bases map to TRBD2. CDR1 and CDR2 from the germline V gene are SGHRS and YFSETQ. The CDR3 spans 18 residues. V trimming: 4 bases; J trimming: 1 base; junction bases outside the gene matches: 12. The CDR3 spells CASSPAGGVAPSYNEQFF. CDR3 in DNA: TGCGCCAGCAGCCCGGCGGGGGGGGTTGCCCCTTCCTACAATGAGCAGTTCTTC. Looking up the rest from reference TRBV5-1 and TRBJ2-1 gives the full variable domain: KAGVTQTPRYLIKTRGQQVTLSCSPISGHRSVSWYQQTPGQGLQFLFEYFSETQRNKGNFPGRFSGRQFSNSRSEMNVSTLELGDSALYLCASSPAGGVAPSYNEQFFGPGTRLTVL.

V and J are TRBV7-2 and TRBJ1-4; tentative D call: TRBD1 (6 bases). The CDR3 loop spans 16 amino acids. Germline values: CDR1 SGHTA, CDR2 FQGNSA. Trimming pared 4 bases from V and 6 bases from J, leaving 18 bases between. CDR3 residues: CASSSQGGRTDEKLFF. In nucleotides, the CDR3 is TGTGCCAGCAGCTCCCAGGGAGGGAGGACAGATGAAAAACTGTTTTTT.

In regard to this clone: Since the CDR3 does not end with the conserved phenylalanine or tryptophan, this likely comes from a read error. The chain carries TRBV5-8 and TRBJ1-6; D gene ambiguous. This CDR3 is built from 12 residues. The germline CDR1 and CDR2 sequences are SGHTS and YDEGEE. Deletions cut 1 base from V and 8 bases from J, with 4 bases between. CDR3 protein: CASSLNDSPLHL. The DNA of the CDR3 is TGTGCCAGCAGCTTGAATGATTCACCCCTCCACCTT.

The chain couples TRBV7-2 to TRBJ1-6; D remains unclear. This CDR3 comprises 15 residues. Germline V gene lookup returns CDR1 SGHTA and CDR2 FQGNSA. The germline V and J ends were trimmed by 3 bases and 0 bases, with 6 bases remaining between them. CDR3 in DNA: TGTGCCAGCAGCTTGCTGAGCTCCTATAATTCACCCCTCCACTTT. This sequence encodes CASSLLSSYNSPLHF.

This clone appeared a single time. The chain uses TRBV5-5 and TRBJ1-5, with TRBD1 matching 10 bases. The V and J ends lost 3 bases and 5 bases, in that order; junction bases with no gene match: 5. The CDR3 contains 15 residues. Germline CDR1 SGHKS, CDR2 YYEKEE (reference sequence). CDR3 sequence (DNA): TGTGCCAGCAGCTCAATGGGACAGGGGCATCAGCCCCAGCATTTT. Translation: CASSSMGQGHQPQHF.

The table lists this clone with a count of one. The chain is built from TRBV7-8 and TRBJ1-1, with TRBD1 identical over 12 bases. The CDR3 runs to 18 residues. V lost 4 bases to trimming and J lost 4 bases; unmatched junction nucleotides: 13. Germline-derived CDR1 and CDR2 are SGHVS and FQNEAQ. The DNA for the CDR3 is TGTGCCAGCAGCTCTATTCCCGGGACAGGGGGCTTTAGCACTGAAGCTTTCTTT. Protein sequence: CASSSIPGTGGFSTEAFF.

V and J are TRBV5-6 and TRBJ2-3; 7 bases map to TRBD2. V lost 3 bases, J lost 6 bases, and 13 bases stayed unmatched. This CDR3 is 16 amino acids long. Germline loops: CDR1 SGHDT, CDR2 YYEEEE. As DNA, the CDR3 is TGTGCCAGCAGCTCGAGTTCCGGGACTACATGGGATACGCAGTATTTT. This gives the protein CASSSSSGTTWDTQYF. Combining the CDR3 with reference TRBV5-6 and TRBJ2-3 gives the whole variable domain DAGVTQSPTHLIKTRGQQVTLRCSPKSGHDTVSWYQQALGQGPQFIFQYYEEEERQRGNFPDRFSGHQFPNYSSELNVNALLLGDSALYLCASSSSSGTTWDTQYFGPGTRLTVL.

The rearrangement links TRBV6-1 to TRBJ1-2; perhaps TRBD1 as D (5 bases). This CDR3 comprises 15 residues. Deletions cut 6 bases from V and 2 bases from J, with 16 bases between. Germline CDR1 is MNHNS and CDR2 is SASEGT. This CDR3 is CASSKIPGANYGYTF. The CDR3, as DNA: TGTGCCAGCAGCAAGATTCCCGGGGCCAACTATGGCTACACCTTC.

The chain uses TRBV5-1 and TRBJ2-3; weak D call: TRBD1 (6 bases). V dropped 7 bases and J dropped 0 bases, with 9 bases sitting between them. From germline, CDR1 is SGHRS and CDR2 YFSETQ. The CDR3 covers 13 residues. The CDR3 spells CASRDISTDTQYF. The CDR3 coding sequence is TGCGCCAGCCGGGACATAAGCACAGATACGCAGTATTTT.

V usage is TRBV30 and J usage is TRBJ1-5; D unclear. Germline V gene lookup returns CDR1 GTSNPN and CDR2 SVGIG (reference sequence). This CDR3 has 12 residues. V was cut by 8 bases and J by 4 bases, with 12 bases left in between. CDR3 region: CAGRTQNQPQHF. In DNA form, the CDR3 reads TGTGCCGGAAGGACGCAGAATCAGCCCCAGCATTTT.

This clone turned up a few times. This chain links TRBV9 with TRBJ2-1; D is unclear. Germline CDR1 SGDLS, CDR2 YYNGEE. The CDR3 extends over 15 amino acids. V was cut by 0 bases and J by 4 bases, with 11 bases left in between. CDR3 protein: CASSVATGSYNEQFF. DNA of the CDR3: TGTGCCAGCAGCGTAGCTACTGGAAGTTACAATGAGCAGTTCTTC. Complete variable domain (other parts from reference TRBV9 and TRBJ2-1): DSGVTQTPKHLITATGQRVTLRCSPRSGDLSVYWYQQSLDQGLQFLIQYYNGEERAKGNILERFSAQQFPDLHSELNLSSLELGDSALYFCASSVATGSYNEQFFGPGTRLTVL.

This clone has just one count. CDR3 nucleotides: TGTGCCATCAGGATCGCGACCGGGACAGGGGGCGGCTACACCTTC. Translation gives CAIRIATGTGGGYTF. The chain is built from TRBV10-3 and TRBJ1-2; TRBD1 aligns across 12 bases. The CDR3 is 15 amino acids. Germline lookup yields CDR1 ENHRY and CDR2 SYGVKD. After removal of 6 bases from V and 8 bases from J, the junction contained 10 bases not matched to a gene.

The chain links TRBV4-3 to TRBJ1-1, with D uncertain. The V gene lost 5 bases and the J gene lost 0 bases, with 10 bases spanning the gap. The V gene's germline CDR1 is LGHNA and CDR2 YSLEER. The CDR3 is 14 residues long. CDR3 nucleotide sequence: TGCGCCAGCAGCAACCAGGTAATGAACACTGAAGCTTTCTTT. As protein: CASSNQVMNTEAFF.

The V gene is TRBV9, the J gene TRBJ2-5, with D tentatively TRBD2 (5 bases). Germline CDR1 and CDR2: SGDLS and YYNGEE. The CDR3 length is 14 residues. V gave up 3 bases and J gave up 7 bases, with 16 bases separating them. CDR3 coding DNA: TGTGCCAGCAGCGAAAGAGACTACGTAGGGACCCAGTACTTC. Translated, it gives CASSERDYVGTQYF. The variable domain in full, completed from reference TRBV9 and TRBJ2-5, reads DSGVTQTPKHLITATGQRVTLRCSPRSGDLSVYWYQQSLDQGLQFLIQYYNGEERAKGNILERFSAQQFPDLHSELNLSSLELGDSALYFCASSERDYVGTQYFGPGTRLLVL.

The chain carries TRBV2 and TRBJ2-1, with TRBD2 matching over 8 bases. V was clipped by 10 bases and J by 6 bases; unmatched bases: 11. This CDR3 region has 14 residues. Germline-derived CDR1 and CDR2 are SNHLY and FYNNEI. This CDR3 is CATQPGGRRNEQFF. The CDR3 coding sequence is TGTGCCACACAACCGGGGGGGCGCCGCAATGAGCAGTTCTTC.

This clone turned up a few times. This chain's CDR3 is CASSRSRGNQPQHF. CDR3 in DNA: TGTGCCAGCAGTAGGTCCCGGGGCAATCAGCCCCAGCATTTT. The rearrangement links TRBV2 to TRBJ1-5, with unresolved D. Germline V gene data show CDR1 as SNHLY and CDR2 as FYNNEI. The CDR3 sequence is 14 residues long. The V and J ends lost 5 bases and 2 bases respectively, with 10 bases between them.

The chain has TRBV19 and TRBJ2-3; a possible D gene is TRBD1 (5 bases). V was trimmed by 6 bases and J by 5 bases, leaving 18 bases between them. CDR3 length: 15 residues. Germline assignment: CDR1 LNHDA and CDR2 SQIVND (reference sequence). This chain's CDR3 is CASRAGWGLQDTQYF. CDR3 nucleotide sequence: TGTGCCAGTAGAGCCGGGTGGGGCCTCCAAGATACGCAGTATTTT.

The chain combines TRBV25-1 with TRBJ1-2, with TRBD1 as a possible D gene (5 bases). From germline, CDR1 is MGHDK and CDR2 SYGVNS. CDR3 size: 14 residues. V was clipped by 1 base and J by 5 bases, with 11 bases between them. CDR3 nucleotides: TGTGCCAGCAGTGAATTAGGGGCAGGGTATGGCTACACCTTC. Its translation: CASSELGAGYGYTF.

The chain has TRBV5-4 and TRBJ1-2; TRBD1 is a possible D gene (5 bases). Germline CDR1 SGHNT, CDR2 YYREEE (reference sequence). The CDR3 runs to 14 residues. V lost 2 bases to trimming and J lost 7 bases, with 15 bases between them. CDR3 nucleotide sequence: TGTGCCAGCAGCTTCGGTACGGGGCCGTCTGGCTACACCTTC. Amino acids: CASSFGTGPSGYTF.

The chain combines TRBV6-1 with TRBJ2-7; D is possibly TRBD1 (6 bases). CDR3 size: 14 residues. CDR1 is MNHNS, CDR2 SASEGT, per germline. Trimming stripped 8 bases from V and 0 bases from J, with 14 bases between. DNA for the CDR3: TGTGCCAGCTCGTGGGACAACCACTCCTACGAGCAGTACTTC. Amino acid sequence: CASSWDNHSYEQYF.

The CDR3 coding sequence is TGTGCCAGCAGCCAGGGACAGAGGTCACTGTTTTTT. It is translated as CASSQGQRSLFF. This rearrangement joins TRBV7-6 to TRBJ1-4; 7 bases match TRBD1. The junction had 7 bases not matched to a gene; V was cut back by 5 bases and J by 13 bases. The germline V gene has CDR1 SGHVS and CDR2 FNYEAQ. The CDR3 extends over 12 amino acids.

The genes are TRBV7-3 and TRBJ2-3; 8 nucleotides agree with TRBD1. Germline CDR1 reads SGHTA; CDR2 reads FQGTGA. Trimming at V came to 5 bases and at J to 4 bases, leaving 2 bases not matched to a gene. This CDR3 comprises 13 residues. The CDR3 sequence: CASSPGGADTQYF. The CDR3 DNA follows: TGTGCCAGCAGCCCAGGGGGCGCAGATACGCAGTATTTT.

V usage is TRBV11-2 and J usage is TRBJ2-7, with TRBD2 matching over 8 bases. The J segment lost 0 bases and the V segment lost 5 bases, leaving 15 bases of the junction unmatched. Germline V gene data show CDR1 as SGHAT and CDR2 as FQNNGV. The CDR3 length is 18 residues. The CDR3 loop reads CASSRGTSGGLNSYEQYF. In nucleotides, the CDR3 is TGTGCCAGCAGCCGCGGGACTAGTGGGGGGCTCAACTCCTACGAGCAGTACTTC.

This chain connects TRBV18 to TRBJ1-5; D is uncertain. In germline, CDR1 is KGHSH, CDR2 LQKENI. V was shortened by 3 bases and J by 2 bases, with 8 bases between the two germline ends. The CDR3 is 14 residues long. For the CDR3, the DNA is TGTGCCAGCTCACCGAACACGGGCAATCAGCCCCAGCATTTT. Translation: CASSPNTGNQPQHF.